The present T cell receptor (beta chain) was sequenced within a study of T cell repertoires in cytomegalovirus infection. This clonotype appeared a few times. Its target is unknown. TCRdb re-derived calls from the reads in MiXCR, one entry per CDR3 protein. The table has 200,000 or so distinct CDR3 sequences, 38% seen once. CDR3 length equals 14 residues. Unmatched junction bases numbered 4, after V lost 5 bases and J lost 7 bases. Germline values: CDR1 SEHNR, CDR2 FQNEAQ (reference sequence). The sample in question was CD8+ T cells from cultured PBMCs, obtained from culture after CMV antigen stimulation. V is TRBV7-9 and J is TRBJ2-1; 11 bases agree with TRBD2. The receptor's source is a human donor in good health (CMV status not recorded). Some clones in this sample may be carry-over from other donors' samples. The CDR3 bases are TGTGCCAGCAGCAGACTAGCGGGATCGAATGAGCAGTTCTTC. Its translation is CASSRLAGSNEQFF.